The next 27 T cell receptor beta chains were all read from a single sample in a study of T cell responses to AZD1222 COVID-19 vaccine. Method: immunoSEQ multiplex PCR; TCRdb's copy keeps in-frame clones and lacks some. Among 150,000 to 250,000 clones listed, roughly 92% were seen once. Sequencing used peripheral blood, obtained 28 days after the second AZD1222 dose. The source is an adult who received the AZD1222 COVID-19 vaccine.

V and J are TRBV21-1 and TRBJ2-1; no check of the table's D call, TRBD1, against the DNA was made. TRBV21-1 is given as a pseudogene. This CDR3 is 16 amino acids long. The DNA of the CDR3 is TGTGCCAGCAGCAAAGACGGGCGGACACGTGACAATGAGCAGTTCTTC. Encoded protein: CASSKDGRTRDNEQFF.

This clone was found once. This rearrangement joins TRBV5-6 to TRBJ1-2, with a tentative D call TRBD1 (5 bases). Germline V lookup: CDR1 SGHDT, CDR2 YYEEEE. The CDR3 covers 16 residues. The germline V and J ends were trimmed by 6 bases and 4 bases, with 22 bases remaining between them. CDR3 in amino acids: CASNPTGRAPGYGYTF. Here the CDR3 DNA reads TGTGCCAGCAACCCGACTGGCAGGGCCCCGGGCTATGGCTACACCTTC.

The V and J genes are TRBV28 and TRBJ2-4, with 7 bases that match TRBD2. CDR1 MDHEN and CDR2 SYDVKM come from the germline V gene. Unmatched junction bases numbered 2, after V lost 6 bases and J lost 6 bases. The CDR3 spans 12 residues. DNA for the CDR3: TGTGCCAGCAGGGCTAGCGGAAACATTCAGTACTTC. Translation: CASRASGNIQYF.

This chain uses TRBV7-2 with TRBJ2-7; 10 bases align to TRBD2. Germline-derived CDR1 and CDR2 are SGHTA and FQGNSA. The CDR3 totals 14 residues. The V gene end was trimmed by 5 bases and the J gene end by 6 bases; junction bases not matched to a gene: 7. CDR3 sequence (DNA): TGTGCCAGCAGCAGCGGGAGGGCCCAGGGCGAGCAGTACTTC. Its protein is CASSSGRAQGEQYF.

The genes are TRBV28 and TRBJ1-3; D might be TRBD1 (6 bases). V lost 11 bases and J lost 0, with 14 bases in between. The CDR3 consists of 14 residues. The germline gives CDR1 MDHEN, CDR2 SYDVKM. CDR3 nucleotides: TGTGCCGGGCGGGAGGGGGGCTCTGGAAACACCATATATTTT. It encodes CAGREGGSGNTIYF.

The rearrangement links TRBV12-5 to TRBJ1-2; 7 bases agree with TRBD1. This CDR3 contains 14 residues. Losses at the gene ends were 5 bases for V and 8 bases for J; bases not matched to a gene: 11. From germline, CDR1 is LGHNT and CDR2 FRNRAP. The CDR3 sequence is CASGEDRSIKGYTF. As DNA, the CDR3 is TGTGCTAGTGGTGAGGACAGGTCCATTAAGGGCTACACCTTC.

This sequence joins TRBV24-1 and TRBJ2-1, with D maybe TRBD1 (6 bases). Trimming removed 5 bases from V and 3 bases from J, with 16 bases in between. The length of the CDR3 is 16 residues. Germline V gene sequence: CDR1 KGHDR, CDR2 SFDVKD. Here the CDR3 reads CATSGWDTSNYNEQFF. DNA for the CDR3: TGTGCCACCAGTGGATGGGACACCTCAAACTACAATGAGCAGTTCTTC.

The rearrangement links TRBV11-3 to TRBJ2-7; perhaps TRBD1 as D (6 bases). The CDR3 is 16 amino acids. Germline lookup yields CDR1 SGHNT and CDR2 YENEEA. The V gene lost 5 bases and the J gene lost 0 bases, with 17 bases spanning the gap. The CDR3 here is CASSPHPQGSSYEQYF. DNA of the CDR3: TGTGCCAGCAGCCCGCACCCTCAGGGGAGCTCCTACGAGCAGTACTTC.

This sequence joins TRBV7-3 and TRBJ2-2; maybe TRBD2 (5 bases). Germline lookup yields CDR1 SGHTA and CDR2 FQGTGA. The CDR3 has 15 residues. Trimming stripped 2 bases from V and 0 bases from J, with 7 bases between. The CDR3 loop is CASSLAGPNTGELFF. CDR3 DNA sequence: TGTGCCAGCAGCTTAGCGGGCCCGAACACCGGGGAGCTGTTTTTT.

This clone was counted once. The chain recombines TRBV15 with TRBJ2-7; 7 bases are shared with TRBD2. This CDR3 has 16 amino acids. CDR1 LNHNV and CDR2 YYDKDF come from the germline V gene (reference sequence). The ends lost 3 bases at V and 2 bases at J; junction bases unmatched: 10. As DNA, the CDR3 is TGTGCCACCAGCAGGGGAGCGGGAAGTAAGACCTACGAGCAGTACTTC. The encoded protein is CATSRGAGSKTYEQYF. The whole variable domain, remainder taken from reference TRBV15 and TRBJ2-7, is DAMVIQNPRYQVTQFGKPVTLSCSQTLNHNVMYWYQQKSSQAPKLLFHYYDKDFNNEADTPDNFQSRRPNTSFCFLDIRSPGLGDTAMYLCATSRGAGSKTYEQYFGPGTRLTVT.

The chain couples TRBV4-1 to TRBJ2-1, with 10 bases that match TRBD2. Germline lookup yields CDR1 MGHRA and CDR2 YSYEKL. The CDR3 covers 18 residues. Germline trimming cut 4 bases from V and 3 bases from J; bases unmatched to any gene: 12. As DNA, the CDR3 is TGCGCCAGCAGCCGAGCAACACCTCTAGCGGGGGTCTACAATGAGCAGTTCTTC. Its translation: CASSRATPLAGVYNEQFF.

This chain uses TRBV28 with TRBJ1-1; TRBD1 aligns across 8 bases. Germline assignment: CDR1 MDHEN and CDR2 SYDVKM. This CDR3 has 12 residues. The V segment lost 5 bases and the J segment 11 bases; nucleotides outside the gene matches: 7. The CDR3 spells CASSRPGQAAFF. The DNA of the CDR3 is TGTGCCAGCAGTCGACCGGGACAGGCTGCTTTCTTT.

The chain joins TRBV5-4 to TRBJ2-7, with 8 bases that match TRBD2. The CDR3 covers 15 residues. Per germline, CDR1 SGHNT and CDR2 YYREEE (reference sequence). The ends lost 1 base at V and 3 bases at J; junction bases unmatched: 6. The CDR3 DNA follows: TGTGCCAGCAGCTTGCCCACTAGCGGACACTACGAGCAGTACTTC. Residues: CASSLPTSGHYEQYF.

The chain uses TRBV27 and TRBJ2-7; D call uncertain. The length of the CDR3 is 14 residues. The V gene's germline CDR1 is MNHEY and CDR2 SMNVEV (reference sequence). V lost 4 bases, J lost 2 bases, and 12 bases lay in between. DNA of the CDR3: TGTGCCAGCAGTTCCCGGGTCCTTCCCTACGAGCAGTACTTC. Protein: CASSSRVLPYEQYF.

V is TRBV2 and J is TRBJ1-5; the match to TRBD1 covers 8 bases. Germline V CDR1 and CDR2: SNHLY, FYNNEI. The CDR3 loop spans 13 amino acids. This CDR3 reads CAGAGGGNQPQHF. The CDR3 bases are TGTGCTGGAGCAGGGGGCGGCAATCAGCCCCAGCATTTT.

The CDR3, as DNA: TGTGCCAGCAACAGGGGAGGATTTAGTTGGGAAAAACTGTTTTTT. It is translated as CASNRGGFSWEKLFF. This sequence joins TRBV2 and TRBJ1-4; 7 bases agree with TRBD1. V shed 7 bases, J shed 8 bases, and the junction held 13 bases outside the gene matches. From germline, CDR1 is SNHLY and CDR2 FYNNEI. CDR3 length: 15 amino acids. Full variable domain (remainder filled in from reference TRBV2 and TRBJ1-4): EPEVTQTPSHQVTQMGQEVILRCVPISNHLYFYWYRQILGQKVEFLVSFYNNEISEKSEIFDDQFSVERPDGSNFTLKIRSTKLEDSAMYFCASNRGGFSWEKLFFGSGTQLSVL.

The chain uses TRBV18 and TRBJ2-4; unclear D gene. The CDR3 sequence is 13 residues long. V was shortened by 3 bases and J by 4 bases, with 7 bases between the two germline ends. CDR1 is KGHSH and CDR2 is LQKENI in the germline V gene. The CDR3 bases are TGTGCCAGCTCACCGTCAGTTAAAAACATTCAGTACTTC. Residues: CASSPSVKNIQYF.

The chain is built from TRBV7-9 and TRBJ1-2; D is ambiguous. The V end lost 3 bases, the J end lost 0 bases, and 11 bases lay between the germline ends. CDR1 and CDR2 (germline): SEHNR, FQNEAQ (reference sequence). The CDR3 has 15 amino acids. The CDR3, as DNA: TGTGCCAGCAGCTTCGAAAGTTCTTCTAACTATGGCTACACCTTC. Its protein product is CASSFESSSNYGYTF.

The V and J genes are TRBV13 and TRBJ2-1; 8 nucleotides align to TRBD2. The CDR3 consists of 16 residues. V trimming: 1 base; J trimming: 9 bases; junction bases outside the gene matches: 11. Germline CDR1 and CDR2: PRHDT and FYEKMQ (reference sequence). The CDR3 loop reads CASSLAGLGVTGEQFF. CDR3 coding DNA: TGTGCCAGCAGCTTAGCGGGACTAGGGGTCACGGGTGAGCAGTTCTTC.

This clone was seen only once. V and J are TRBV6-2 or TRBV6-3 and TRBJ1-2; D not resolved. Trimming pared 0 bases from V and 8 bases from J, leaving 7 bases between. The CDR3 consists of 12 residues. CDR1 is MNHEY and CDR2 is SVGEGT in the germline V gene. CDR3 residues: CASSYSSRGYTF. The CDR3 bases are TGTGCCAGCAGTTACTCGTCGAGGGGCTACACCTTC.

The chain is built from TRBV29-1 and TRBJ2-1; TRBD2 matches at 11 bases. V lost 7 bases to trimming and J lost 0 bases; unmatched junction nucleotides: 11. From germline, CDR1 is SQVTM and CDR2 ANQGSEA. The CDR3 is made up of 17 amino acids. The CDR3 DNA reads TGCAGCGATACCACTCCGGGACTAGCGGCCTCCTACAATGAGCAGTTCTTC. Translating it yields CSDTTPGLAASYNEQFF.

The chain uses TRBV6-5 and TRBJ2-1; D perhaps matches TRBD2 (7 bases). The V end lost 6 bases, the J end lost 10 bases, and 22 bases lay between the germline ends. The CDR3 loop spans 15 amino acids. The V gene's germline CDR1 is MNHEY and CDR2 SVGAGI. The CDR3 sequence is CASSPGRTAGGEQFF. The DNA of the CDR3 is TGTGCCAGCAGCCCCGGCCGGACAGCCGGGGGGGAGCAGTTCTTC.

The chain links TRBV28 to TRBJ2-1, with TRBD2 matching 7 bases. V gave up 2 bases and J gave up 4 bases; unmatched junction bases: 2. The CDR3 extends over 14 amino acids. CDR1 is MDHEN, CDR2 SYDVKM, per germline. The CDR3 nucleotides are TGTGCCAGCAGTTTACCGGGAGGTTACAATGAGCAGTTCTTC. As protein: CASSLPGGYNEQFF.

J is TRBJ1-2 and V is TRBV27; 10 nucleotides align to TRBD1. The CDR3 is 16 amino acids. V lost 3 bases and J lost 2; bases outside the gene matches: 6. From germline, CDR1 is MNHEY and CDR2 SMNVEV (reference sequence). This chain's CDR3 is CASSFGRTGGNYGYTF. The DNA of the CDR3 is TGTGCCAGCAGTTTTGGCAGGACAGGGGGAAACTATGGCTACACCTTC.

This clone was observed once. The chain recombines TRBV7-9 with TRBJ2-2; TRBD1 aligns across 10 bases. J gave up 4 bases and V 5 bases, and 4 bases lay outside the gene matches. The CDR3 has 15 amino acids. Germline CDR1 SEHNR, CDR2 FQNEAQ (reference sequence). DNA for the CDR3: TGTGCCAGCAGCACCGGACAGGGGGGCACCGGGGAGCTGTTTTTT. Translation: CASSTGQGGTGELFF.

The chain recombines TRBV6-1 with TRBJ2-7; no reliable D call. CDR1 is MNHNS, CDR2 SASEGT, per germline. The CDR3 has 11 residues. The V end was cut by 1 base, the J end by 3 bases, with 1 base between. The CDR3, as DNA: TGTGCCAGCAGTGAAGACTACGAGCAGTACTTC. This translates into CASSEDYEQYF.

The table lists this clone with a count of one. The chain joins TRBV28 to TRBJ2-6; no firm D call. The germline CDR1 and CDR2 sequences are MDHEN and SYDVKM. The CDR3 covers 13 residues. The V end was cut by 7 bases, the J end by 4 bases, with 8 bases between. CDR3 residues: CASITDGANVLTF. In DNA form, the CDR3 reads TGTGCCAGCATCACAGACGGGGCCAACGTCCTGACTTTC. Full variable domain (remainder filled in from reference TRBV28 and TRBJ2-6): DVKVTQSSRYLVKRTGEKVFLECVQDMDHENMFWYRQDPGLGLRLIYFSYDVKMKEKGDIPEGYSVSREKKERFSLILESASTNQTSMYLCASITDGANVLTFGAGSRLTVL.